The 28 T cell receptor beta chains presented below share a single source sample, sequenced in a study of shared clonotypes between healthy human individuals. Method: immunoSEQ multiplex PCR; TCRdb's copy keeps in-frame clones and lacks some. The repertoire holds about 1.1 million clones, with about 84% as singletons. The sample was memory CD4+ T cells from PBMCs. Subset denoted: CD45RA-negative fraction. The receptors come from a man in his late teens or twenties in good health. Some clones in this sample may be carry-over from other donors' samples.

This chain connects TRBV10-3 to TRBJ2-5; D tentatively fits TRBD1 or TRBD2 (5 bases each). The V gene lost 10 bases and the J gene lost 2 bases, with 17 bases spanning the gap. The CDR3 length is 14 residues. From germline, CDR1 is ENHRY and CDR2 SYGVKD. CDR3 protein: CATSDGALQETQYF. CDR3 coding DNA: TGTGCCACCTCGGACGGGGCGTTACAAGAGACCCAGTACTTC.

This clone was seen ten or more times. The chain joins TRBV19 to TRBJ2-3, with TRBD2 as a possible D gene (5 bases). Germline V lookup: CDR1 LNHDA, CDR2 SQIVND (reference sequence). This CDR3 is 14 amino acids long. Trimming removed 7 bases from V and 2 bases from J, with 13 bases in between. DNA of the CDR3: TGTGCCAGTAAAACGCGGGCAGCCACAGATACGCAGTATTTT. Protein: CASKTRAATDTQYF.

The rearrangement joins TRBV6-5 to TRBJ1-1; 9 bases align to TRBD1. The CDR3 is made up of 15 amino acids. In germline, CDR1 is MNHEY, CDR2 SVGAGI. The V segment lost 7 bases and the J segment 1 base; nucleotides outside the gene matches: 7. The CDR3: CASTIQGAGNTEAFF. The CDR3 nucleotides read TGTGCCAGCACGATACAGGGGGCCGGGAACACTGAAGCTTTCTTT.

The CDR3 DNA reads as TGTGCCAGCAGTACGACAGGGGGCCGCGAGCAGTACTTC. This sequence encodes CASSTTGGREQYF. The chain combines TRBV6-5 with TRBJ2-7, with 10 bases matching TRBD1. Germline CDR1 MNHEY, CDR2 SVGAGI. The CDR3 spans 13 residues. Trimming at V came to 5 bases and at J to 6 bases, leaving 4 bases not matched to a gene.

This clone appeared a single time. Other nucleotide sequences in the sample specify the same CDR3. The rearrangement links TRBV2 to TRBJ2-7; tentative D call: TRBD1 (5 bases). The CDR3 loop spans 12 amino acids. CDR1 and CDR2 from the germline V gene are SNHLY and FYNNEI. Trimming shortened V by 6 bases and J by 1 base, and 7 bases separated the two germline ends. For the CDR3, the DNA is TGTGCCAGCAGCCGACAGTCCTACGAGCAGTACTTC. It yields the protein CASSRQSYEQYF.

The gene calls are TRBV15 and TRBJ1-5, with D possibly matching TRBD1 (6 bases). CDR1 is LNHNV and CDR2 is YYDKDF in the germline V gene (reference sequence). The CDR3 runs to 13 residues. V was pared by 0 bases and J by 7 bases, with 7 bases between. The CDR3 region has the DNA TGTGCCACCAGCAGAGAGAGGGGGCAGCCCCAGCATTTT. It codes for CATSRERGQPQHF.

This chain uses TRBV5-4 with TRBJ2-3; D unclear. This CDR3 has 14 amino acids. V was cut by 0 bases and J by 1 base, with 6 bases left in between. CDR1 is SGHNT and CDR2 is YYREEE in the germline V gene (reference sequence). DNA for the CDR3: TGTGCCAGCAGCTTGGAACTACGCACAGATACGCAGTATTTT. Its translation is CASSLELRTDTQYF.

This clone was counted a single time. The V and J genes are TRBV30 and TRBJ1-2; TRBD1 is a possible D gene (5 bases). This CDR3 comprises 13 residues. Trimming took off 0 bases at V and 6 bases at J, with 11 bases between the two ends. Germline V lookup: CDR1 GTSNPN, CDR2 SVGIG (reference sequence). CDR3: CAWSVGRVHGYTF. CDR3 in DNA: TGTGCCTGGAGTGTAGGCAGGGTTCATGGCTACACCTTC. The complete variable domain, with remaining parts taken from reference TRBV30 and TRBJ1-2, reads SQTIHQWPATLVQPVGSPLSLECTVEGTSNPNLYWYRQAAGRGLQLLFYSVGIGQISSEVPQNLSASRPQDRQFILSSKKLLLSDSGFYLCAWSVGRVHGYTFGSGTRLTVV.

This clone showed up just once. The V and J genes are TRBV28 and TRBJ2-1; 7 nucleotides line up with TRBD1. Germline CDR1 and CDR2: MDHEN and SYDVKM. Unmatched junction bases numbered 2, after V lost 7 bases and J lost 5 bases. The length of the CDR3 is 12 residues. The CDR3 DNA reads TGTGCCAGCACGGACAGGCACAATGAGCAGTTCTTC. This translates into CASTDRHNEQFF. The complete variable domain, with remaining parts taken from reference TRBV28 and TRBJ2-1, reads DVKVTQSSRYLVKRTGEKVFLECVQDMDHENMFWYRQDPGLGLRLIYFSYDVKMKEKGDIPEGYSVSREKKERFSLILESASTNQTSMYLCASTDRHNEQFFGPGTRLTVL.

This chain uses TRBV30 with TRBJ2-2; 7 positions agree with TRBD1. Germline V gives CDR1 GTSNPN, CDR2 SVGIG (reference sequence). J lost 4 bases, V lost 5 bases, and 7 bases had no gene match. This CDR3 contains 14 residues. DNA of the CDR3: TGTGCCTGGGCCAGGGGGTTTGGCACCGGGGAGCTGTTTTTT. Translating gives CAWARGFGTGELFF. Using reference TRBV30 and TRBJ2-2 for the parts outside the CDR3, the full variable domain is SQTIHQWPATLVQPVGSPLSLECTVEGTSNPNLYWYRQAAGRGLQLLFYSVGIGQISSEVPQNLSASRPQDRQFILSSKKLLLSDSGFYLCAWARGFGTGELFFGEGSRLTVL.

Comments on this clone: The same CDR3 can be traced to other DNA sequences in this sample. J is TRBJ1-5 and V is TRBV19; perhaps TRBD1 as D (5 bases). This CDR3 comprises 12 residues. Per germline, CDR1 LNHDA and CDR2 SQIVND (reference sequence). The ends were cut back, 8 bases at V and 6 bases at J, with 11 bases in the middle. CDR3 DNA sequence: TGTGCCAGTCGTCAGGGCGGTCAGCCCCAGCATTTT. Its protein product is CASRQGGQPQHF. Drawing the rest from reference TRBV19 and TRBJ1-5, the complete variable domain is DGGITQSPKYLFRKEGQNVTLSCEQNLNHDAMYWYRQDPGQGLRLIYYSQIVNDFQKGDIAEGYSVSREKKESFPLTVTSAQKNPTAFYLCASRQGGQPQHFGDGTRLSIL.

V and J are TRBV12-2 and TRBJ2-3; the table's D call, TRBD1, was not checked against the DNA. TRBV12-2 is designated a pseudogene. The CDR3 extends over 14 amino acids. CDR3 nucleotide sequence: TGTGCAAGTCGCTTAGCGAGGGGGCAGGGCTCGCAGTATTTT. Amino acids: CASRLARGQGSQYF.

This rearrangement joins TRBV28 to TRBJ1-1, with TRBD1 identical over 7 bases. This CDR3 is built from 12 residues. Germline CDR1 and CDR2: MDHEN and SYDVKM. Losses at the gene ends were 9 bases for V and 1 base for J; bases not matched to a gene: 2. The CDR3 DNA follows: TGTGCCAGTGACAGGGAGAACACTGAAGCTTTCTTT. Its translation is CASDRENTEAFF.

This clone appeared a few times. The chain employs TRBV6-1 and TRBJ2-7, with D maybe TRBD2 (5 bases). Looked up from germline, CDR1 is MNHNS and CDR2 is SASEGT. Trimming shortened V by 8 bases and J by 3 bases, and 14 bases separated the two germline ends. This CDR3 contains 13 residues. Written as DNA, the CDR3 is TGTGCCAGCGAGGACGGACTGAACTACGAGCAGTACTTC. Translating gives CASEDGLNYEQYF.

This chain connects TRBV28 to TRBJ1-2; D unresolved. CDR3 length: 14 residues. CDR1 MDHEN and CDR2 SYDVKM come from the germline V gene. Trimming shortened V by 3 bases and J by 4 bases, and 12 bases separated the two germline ends. The CDR3 sequence is CASSLDFAIYGYTF. In DNA, the CDR3 is TGTGCCAGCAGTTTGGACTTCGCGATCTATGGCTACACCTTC.

This chain uses TRBV5-4 with TRBJ2-7; possibly TRBD1 for D (5 bases). The CDR3 extends over 15 amino acids. Trimming removed 0 bases from V and 3 bases from J, with 13 bases in between. Germline lookup yields CDR1 SGHNT and CDR2 YYREEE (reference sequence). For the CDR3, the DNA is TGTGCCAGCAGCTTGGGGCAGGGAAGAAGCTACGAGCAGTACTTC. Translating gives CASSLGQGRSYEQYF.

The chain couples TRBV12-2 to TRBJ2-7; the table's D call, TRBD1, has no DNA check behind it. TRBV12-2 constitutes a pseudogene. This CDR3 region has 14 residues. Here the CDR3 DNA reads TGTGCAAGTCGCATTTACCAGGGTAACGACGAGCAGTACTTC. Translating it yields CASRIYQGNDEQYF.

The chain has TRBV6-5 and TRBJ1-5; D might be TRBD1 (6 bases). The CDR3 contains 15 residues. Germline lookup yields CDR1 MNHEY and CDR2 SVGAGI. Trimming cost V 0 bases and J 7 bases, with 13 bases left between them. CDR3 nucleotide sequence: TGTGCCAGCAGTTACTCCTCGGGGGCGCGACAGCCCCAGCATTTT. Encoded protein: CASSYSSGARQPQHF.

The chain carries TRBV2 and TRBJ2-7, with TRBD1 matching 7 bases. This CDR3 is built from 13 residues. The V segment lost 7 bases and the J segment 6 bases; nucleotides outside the gene matches: 9. Germline V gene data show CDR1 as SNHLY and CDR2 as FYNNEI. In nucleotides, the CDR3 is TGTGCCAGCAATCGGGACAGTATCGTCGAGCAGTACTTC. Amino acids: CASNRDSIVEQYF.

The rearrangement uses TRBV7-2 and TRBJ2-4; D not certain. Trimming shortened V by 1 base and J by 2 bases, and 9 bases separated the two germline ends. Per the germline V gene, CDR1 is SGHTA and CDR2 is FQGNSA. This CDR3 comprises 15 residues. CDR3 protein: CASSLVPVPKNIQYF. The CDR3 DNA sequence: TGTGCCAGCAGCTTAGTACCGGTTCCCAAAAACATTCAGTACTTC.

V is TRBV6-5 and J is TRBJ2-2; D assignment may be TRBD1 or TRBD2 (5 bases each). Germline V gene sequence: CDR1 MNHEY, CDR2 SVGAGI. This CDR3 is built from 12 residues. Trimming removed 8 bases from V and 8 bases from J, with 12 bases in between. The CDR3 spells CASWGYLGELFF. DNA for the CDR3: TGTGCCAGCTGGGGGTACCTAGGGGAGCTGTTTTTT.

V and J are TRBV7-9 and TRBJ2-3; TRBD2 might be the D (5 bases). Germline V CDR1 and CDR2: SEHNR, FQNEAQ (reference sequence). This CDR3 has 15 residues. V lost 1 base and J 4 bases, leaving 12 bases between the germline ends. CDR3 nucleotide sequence: TGTGCCAGCAGCTTAGTATCGCGGGTGGCAGATACGCAGTATTTT. It specifies CASSLVSRVADTQYF.

This clone was seen many times. The CDR3: CASSHQVLNYGYTF. Written as DNA, the CDR3 is TGTGCCAGCAGTCATCAGGTTTTAAACTATGGCTACACCTTC. This chain connects TRBV28 to TRBJ1-2; D remains unclear. Trimming cost V 5 bases and J 2 bases, with 12 bases left between them. In germline, CDR1 is MDHEN, CDR2 SYDVKM. CDR3 length equals 14 residues.

This clone was picked up a small number of times. The sample carries other DNA sequences with the same CDR3. The chain employs TRBV5-1 and TRBJ2-5; no clear D gene. The V gene's germline CDR1 is SGHRS and CDR2 YFSETQ. CDR3 size: 11 residues. Trimming stripped 0 bases from V and 5 bases from J, with 2 bases between. CDR3 DNA sequence: TGCGCCAGCAGCTTGGTGGAGACCCAGTACTTC. This translates into CASSLVETQYF.

V usage is TRBV28 and J usage is TRBJ2-7; no firm D call. V was shortened by 7 bases and J by 0 bases, with 10 bases between the two germline ends. The germline gives CDR1 MDHEN, CDR2 SYDVKM. The CDR3 is 13 residues long. In DNA form, the CDR3 reads TGTGCCAGCAATCTATTGTCCTCCTACGAGCAGTACTTC. It specifies CASNLLSSYEQYF. Based on the CDR3 plus reference TRBV28 and TRBJ2-7, the full variable domain is DVKVTQSSRYLVKRTGEKVFLECVQDMDHENMFWYRQDPGLGLRLIYFSYDVKMKEKGDIPEGYSVSREKKERFSLILESASTNQTSMYLCASNLLSSYEQYFGPGTRLTVT.

The V gene is TRBV19, the J gene TRBJ2-5, with TRBD1 matching over 7 bases. This CDR3 region has 13 residues. Per germline, CDR1 LNHDA and CDR2 SQIVND (reference sequence). Trimming cost V 9 bases and J 5 bases; bases outside gene matches: 9. The CDR3, as DNA: TGTGCCAGCAGAGAAACAGGGGTGGAGACCCAGTACTTC. Amino acids: CASRETGVETQYF.

The chain links TRBV6-5 to TRBJ1-1; D might be TRBD1 (5 bases). Looked up from germline, CDR1 is MNHEY and CDR2 is SVGAGI. The ends were cut back, 9 bases at V and 0 bases at J, with 11 bases in the middle. CDR3 size: 13 residues. CDR3: CASKTDLNTEAFF. Here the CDR3 DNA reads TGTGCCAGTAAGACAGATTTGAACACTGAAGCTTTCTTT.

The CDR3 DNA sequence: TGTGCCAGCTTTCAGGGTCCAGGGAGCGGAGAGACCCAGTACTTC. Protein sequence: CASFQGPGSGETQYF. The chain couples TRBV2 to TRBJ2-5, with D perhaps matching TRBD1 or TRBD2 (5 bases each). V lost 8 bases, J lost 4 bases, and 20 bases lay in between. This CDR3 has 15 amino acids. From germline, CDR1 is SNHLY and CDR2 FYNNEI. Filled out from reference TRBV2 and TRBJ2-5, the complete variable domain reads EPEVTQTPSHQVTQMGQEVILRCVPISNHLYFYWYRQILGQKVEFLVSFYNNEISEKSEIFDDQFSVERPDGSNFTLKIRSTKLEDSAMYFCASFQGPGSGETQYFGPGTRLLVL.